This record covers a single TCR beta chain. What it binds is unknown. People whose metastatic non-small-cell lung cancer was chemo-refractory got focal radiation along with CTLA-4 blockade by ipilimumab. Looked up from germline, CDR1 is ENHRY and CDR2 is SYGVKD. The J segment lost 7 bases and the V segment lost 6 bases, leaving 4 bases of the junction unmatched. The CDR3 covers 13 residues. These data belong to a study of radiotherapy plus CTLA-4 blockade in lung cancer. Whole-study context: Patients showed objective responses in 15% to 20% of cases and disease control in roughly 34%.

Notes on the study in general: Reported findings show early blood T cell clone dynamics, with interferon-beta, best predicted response. Some TCR clones had been derived from tumors. These clones expanded in peripheral blood after radiotherapy plus ipilimumab.

Data came from immunoSEQ multiplex PCR; TCRdb stores just in-frame clones and leaves some out. The top ten hold 15% to 20% of the sample, which has around 42,000 clones, more than 60% seen once. The sample in question was peripheral blood, obtained from a patient treated with radiotherapy plus ipilimumab. The receptor's source is a human donor with non-small cell lung cancer who had a partial response to radiotherapy plus ipilimumab. The chain couples TRBV10-3 to TRBJ2-2, with 8 bases identical to TRBD1. DNA of the CDR3: TGTGCCATCAGAGACAGGGGCGACGGGGAGCTGTTTTTT. Protein sequence: CAIRDRGDGELFF.